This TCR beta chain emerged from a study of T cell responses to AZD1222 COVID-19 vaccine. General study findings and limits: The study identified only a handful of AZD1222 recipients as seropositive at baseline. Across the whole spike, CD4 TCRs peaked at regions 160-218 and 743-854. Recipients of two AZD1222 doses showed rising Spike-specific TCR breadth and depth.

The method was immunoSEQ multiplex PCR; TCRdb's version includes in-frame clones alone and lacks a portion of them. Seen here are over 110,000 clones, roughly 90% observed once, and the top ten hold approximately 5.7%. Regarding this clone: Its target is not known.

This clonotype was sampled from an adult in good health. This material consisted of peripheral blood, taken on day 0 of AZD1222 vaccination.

The DNA for the CDR3 is TGTGCCAGCAGCTTTAGCGGGCCCATGGGCACCGGGGAGCTGTTTTTT. This codes for CASSFSGPMGTGELFF. The chain carries TRBV28 and TRBJ2-2; TRBD2 aligns across 7 bases. The V segment lost 6 bases and the J segment 4 bases; nucleotides outside the gene matches: 11. Per the germline V gene, CDR1 is MDHEN and CDR2 is SYDVKM. The CDR3 spans 16 residues.